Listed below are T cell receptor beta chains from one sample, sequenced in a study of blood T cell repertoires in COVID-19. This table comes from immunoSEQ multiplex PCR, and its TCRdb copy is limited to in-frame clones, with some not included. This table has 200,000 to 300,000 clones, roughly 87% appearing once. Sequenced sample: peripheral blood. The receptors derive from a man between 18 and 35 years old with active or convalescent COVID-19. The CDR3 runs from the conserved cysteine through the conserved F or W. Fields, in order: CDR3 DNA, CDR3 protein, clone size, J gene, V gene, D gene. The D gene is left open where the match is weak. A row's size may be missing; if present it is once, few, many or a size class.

DNA: TGTGCCAGTAGTATCGGACTAGCCGGGCAGTTCTTC; CDR3: CASSIGLAGQFF; size: NA; J: TRBJ2-1; V: TRBV19; D: TRBD2
DNA: TGTGCCACCAGGGAGGCGGGGGCGGTCCTCTACGAGCAGTACTTC; CDR3: CATREAGAVLYEQYF; size: NA; J: TRBJ2-7; V: TRBV27; D: NA
DNA: TGTGCCAGCAGTTACGCTTACAGGTCCTCCTACGAGCAGTACTTC; CDR3: CASSYAYRSSYEQYF; size: NA; J: TRBJ2-7; V: TRBV6-2/TRBV6-3; D: NA
DNA: TGTGCCAGCTCCGAAGAGGGTGGACAGGGGATCACTGAAGCTTTCTTT; CDR3: CASSEEGGQGITEAFF; size: NA; J: TRBJ1-1; V: TRBV27; D: TRBD1
DNA: TGTGCCAGCAGCGTTAGGGCTAGCGGTTGGAATGAGCAGTTCTTC; CDR3: CASSVRASGWNEQFF; size: NA; J: TRBJ2-1; V: TRBV9; D: TRBD2
DNA: TGTGCCAGCAGCTTTTGGGGAGACACTGAAGCTTTCTTT; CDR3: CASSFWGDTEAFF; size: NA; J: TRBJ1-1; V: TRBV7-8; D: NA
DNA: TGTGCCAGCAGTCGGGGTCGGGGTTTGGCCTACGAGCAGTACTTC; CDR3: CASSRGRGLAYEQYF; size: NA; J: TRBJ2-7; V: TRBV27; D: NA
DNA: TGTGCCAGCAGTCCACGACATCTTAGCAATCAGCCCCAGCATTTT; CDR3: CASSPRHLSNQPQHF; size: NA; J: TRBJ1-5; V: TRBV27; D: NA
DNA: TGTGCCAGCAGCGTAGATGAGGGTGAAGCTTTCTTT; CDR3: CASSVDEGEAFF; size: few; J: TRBJ1-1; V: TRBV9; D: NA
DNA: TGTGCCAGCTCACCACGGAGTGGAGGACAGGGGCCCTATGGCTACACCTTC; CDR3: CASSPRSGGQGPYGYTF; size: once; J: TRBJ1-2; V: TRBV18; D: TRBD1
DNA: TGTGCCAGCACTTACAGGTCAACTAATGAAAAACTGTTTTTT; CDR3: CASTYRSTNEKLFF; size: NA; J: TRBJ1-4; V: TRBV6-4; D: NA
DNA: TGTGCCAGCAGGCCAAGGGGACAGTACTCCAATGAGCAGTTCTTC; CDR3: CASRPRGQYSNEQFF; size: NA; J: TRBJ2-1; V: TRBV6-5; D: TRBD1
DNA: TGTGCCAGCAGCGTCTTTGGCGGGGCGAGCACAGATACGCAGTATTTT; CDR3: CASSVFGGASTDTQYF; size: NA; J: TRBJ2-3; V: TRBV9; D: NA
DNA: TGCGCCAGTCGACTTAGCGGGGGAAGTTCCTACAATGAGCAGTTCTTC; CDR3: CASRLSGGSSYNEQFF; size: once; J: TRBJ2-1; V: TRBV5-1; D: TRBD2
DNA: TGTGCCAGCAGCTCACCGGTGAACACTGAAGCTTTCTTT; CDR3: CASSSPVNTEAFF; size: NA; J: TRBJ1-1; V: TRBV11-1; D: NA
DNA: TGTGCCAGCATGAACAGGGGAATGAATGAGCAGTTCTTC; CDR3: CASMNRGMNEQFF; size: NA; J: TRBJ2-1; V: TRBV27; D: TRBD1
DNA: TGTGCCAGCAGCCCCGGGACAGGGTCTCGTTACGAGCAGTACTTC; CDR3: CASSPGTGSRYEQYF; size: NA; J: TRBJ2-7; V: TRBV14; D: TRBD1
DNA: TGTGCCACCAGCAGAACCGGGACAACCATTACTAACTATGGCTACACCTTC; CDR3: CATSRTGTTITNYGYTF; size: NA; J: TRBJ1-2; V: TRBV15; D: NA
DNA: TGCGCCAGCAGCTCACGACTAGCGGGGTACAATGAGCAGTTCTTC; CDR3: CASSSRLAGYNEQFF; size: NA; J: TRBJ2-1; V: TRBV4-3; D: TRBD2
DNA: TGTGCCAGTAGTACCCGGACTAGCGGCTACGAGCAGTACTTC; CDR3: CASSTRTSGYEQYF; size: NA; J: TRBJ2-7; V: TRBV19; D: TRBD2
DNA: TGTGCCAGCAGCTTAACGACAGGGGGTTTGGATGGCTACACCTTC; CDR3: CASSLTTGGLDGYTF; size: NA; J: TRBJ1-2; V: TRBV5-6; D: TRBD1
DNA: TGCAGCGTTAGGACTACCTTCTACGAGCAGTACTTC; CDR3: CSVRTTFYEQYF; size: NA; J: TRBJ2-7; V: TRBV29-1; D: NA
DNA: TGTGCCAGCTCACCCGTGGAGACCCAGTACTTC; CDR3: CASSPVETQYF; size: NA; J: TRBJ2-5; V: TRBV18; D: NA
DNA: TGCGCCAGCAGCTTAACGGGGGTGAACACTGAAGCTTTCTTT; CDR3: CASSLTGVNTEAFF; size: NA; J: TRBJ1-1; V: TRBV5-1; D: NA
DNA: TGTGCCAGTTGTAACGGAGCAACTAATGAAAAACTGTTTTTT; CDR3: CASCNGATNEKLFF; size: few; J: TRBJ1-4; V: TRBV19; D: NA
DNA: TGCAGCGTTGAGTTGACTAGCGGGATAAATGAGCAGTTCTTC; CDR3: CSVELTSGINEQFF; size: NA; J: TRBJ2-1; V: TRBV29-1; D: TRBD2
DNA: TGTGCCATCAGGAGGACAGGGATATCCACCGGGGAGCTGTTTTTT; CDR3: CAIRRTGISTGELFF; size: NA; J: TRBJ2-2; V: TRBV10-3; D: TRBD1
DNA: TGCGCCAGCAGCTTGGGGACAGCCGTCTACGAGCAGTACTTC; CDR3: CASSLGTAVYEQYF; size: NA; J: TRBJ2-7; V: TRBV5-1; D: NA